This note documents a single T cell receptor (beta chain) sequence. Its antigen is not identified. The V end was cut by 5 bases, the J end by 6 bases, with 25 bases between. Germline assignment: CDR1 SGHAT and CDR2 FQNNGV. The CDR3 is 17 amino acids. This specimen comes from a study of shared clonotypes between healthy human individuals. Whole-study results and caveats: Sampling covered nothing but blood. Tissue TCR repertoires likely differ from those found in blood.

Naive CD8 isolation took CD45RO-negative cells positively selected for CCR7 and excluded terminally differentiated effector memory CD45RA+ cells. The table came from immunoSEQ multiplex PCR; TCRdb's copy has only in-frame clones and leaves some out. The sample has roughly 2,000,000 clones; about 95% are singletons. The chain combines TRBV11-2 with TRBJ1-1, with TRBD1 as a possible D gene (6 bases). Sequenced sample: naive CD8+ T cells sorted from blood. This sequence was found in a man aged 18 to 30 in good health. DNA of the CDR3: TGTGCCAGCAGCCCAACCACAGACAGGTCCCAAGGGGCTGAAGCTTTCTTT. As protein: CASSPTTDRSQGAEAFF.